This T cell receptor (beta chain) came from a study of blood T cells in healthy people across ages. Primed by a sample-barcoded 5' primer and a J-beta primer mix, a second PCR proceeded for about 6 to 12 cycles. TCRdb fed the 5' RACE reads into MiXCR, producing one record per CDR3 protein. The sample lists about 1.1 million distinct CDR3 sequences, 35% to 40% occurring once. The germline V gene encodes CDR1 SGHDN and CDR2 FVKESK. The CDR3 has 15 amino acids. V trimming: 2 bases; J trimming: 5 bases; junction bases outside the gene matches: 7. The receptor comes from a man in his late teens or twenties in good health. The rearrangement links TRBV14 to TRBJ2-5; 8 bases agree with TRBD1. Specimen: blood. Here the CDR3 DNA reads TGTGCCAGCAGCCAAACGAGGACAGGGTGGGAGACCCAGTACTTC. Translation gives CASSQTRTGWETQYF.